This entry lists 21 T cell receptor beta chains sequenced from one sample in a study of T cell repertoires in cytomegalovirus infection. TCRdb called the reads again in MiXCR, with one record for every CDR3 protein. The repertoire includes roughly 920,000 distinct CDR3 sequences, more than 25% of them detected once, and over 12% sits in the top ten. Their specific antigens are unknown. The sequenced sample was cultured CD8+ T cells from PBMCs, obtained from culture after CMV antigen stimulation. Receptors were obtained from a human donor in good health (CMV status not recorded). Some clones in this sample may be carry-over from other donors' samples.

The chain has TRBV4-3 and TRBJ1-1; TRBD1 aligns across 8 bases. Trimming at V came to 5 bases and at J to 5 bases, leaving 10 bases not matched to a gene. Germline V gene lookup returns CDR1 LGHNA and CDR2 YSLEER. The CDR3 spans 15 residues. The CDR3 DNA reads as TGCGCCAGCAGCGGATCTGGACAGGGAGGGACTGAAGCTTTCTTT. Its translation: CASSGSGQGGTEAFF.

The chain has TRBV2 and TRBJ1-2; possibly TRBD1 for D (5 bases). The CDR3 runs 14 residues. Germline loops: CDR1 SNHLY, CDR2 FYNNEI. The ends were cut back, 6 bases at V and 8 bases at J, with 19 bases in the middle. This chain's CDR3 is CASRITGPVTGYTF. In nucleotides, the CDR3 is TGTGCCAGCAGGATCACAGGCCCCGTGACGGGCTACACCTTC.

This clonotype was seen only a few times. As DNA, the CDR3 is TGTGCCATCAGTGTTTGGGGGGGGACTGGCCGAGGTGCGGTGCGATCCACTGAAGCTTTCTTT. This translates into CAISVWGGTGRGAVRSTEAFF. The genes are TRBV10-3 and TRBJ1-1; D possibly corresponds to TRBD1 (5 bases). The ends were cut back, 4 bases at V and 4 bases at J, with 34 bases in the middle. Germline V CDR1 and CDR2: ENHRY, SYGVKD. This CDR3 contains 21 residues.

The chain combines TRBV4-1 with TRBJ2-1; the D is unclear. V lost 1 base and J 7 bases, leaving 14 bases between the germline ends. Germline-derived CDR1 and CDR2 are MGHRA and YSYEKL. The CDR3 has 15 residues. For the CDR3, the DNA is TGCGCCAGCAGCCAAGCCCCCCCCGGTGTGAATGAGCAGTTCTTC. Its translation is CASSQAPPGVNEQFF.

This clonotype has only a few counts. The CDR3, as DNA: TGTGCCAGCAGGGATAGGGGGCGCCGGGACTCCCGCACAGATACGCAGTATTTT. Translated, it gives CASRDRGRRDSRTDTQYF. The V call is TRBV27, the J call TRBJ2-3; possibly TRBD1 for D (7 bases). Germline loops: CDR1 MNHEY, CDR2 SMNVEV (reference sequence). The V end was cut by 6 bases, the J end by 1 base, with 23 bases between. The length of the CDR3 is 18 residues.

The chain joins TRBV5-4 to TRBJ2-7; D is unclear. The germline CDR1 and CDR2 sequences are SGHNT and YYREEE (reference sequence). CDR3 length: 13 residues. V was trimmed by 4 bases and J by 4 bases, leaving 12 bases between them. CDR3 residues: CASSVSGYYEQYF. The CDR3 bases are TGTGCCAGCAGCGTTTCCGGCTATTACGAGCAGTACTTC. Based on the CDR3 plus reference TRBV5-4 and TRBJ2-7, the full variable domain is ETGVTQSPTHLIKTRGQQVTLRCSSQSGHNTVSWYQQALGQGPQFIFQYYREEENGRGNFPPRFSGLQFPNYSSELNVNALELDDSALYLCASSVSGYYEQYFGPGTRLTVT.

The chain recombines TRBV7-9 with TRBJ1-2; D remains ambiguous. The V gene lost 2 bases and the J gene lost 4 bases, with 14 bases spanning the gap. Germline V gene data show CDR1 as SEHNR and CDR2 as FQNEAQ (reference sequence). The CDR3 extends over 15 amino acids. The CDR3 sequence is CASSLPTTHLYGYTF. The DNA for the CDR3 is TGTGCCAGCAGCTTACCCACAACCCACCTCTATGGCTACACCTTC.

CDR3: CASSLAQGGYNEQFF. CDR3 DNA: TGTGCCAGCAGCTTGGCGCAGGGGGGCTACAATGAGCAGTTCTTC. V is TRBV11-2 and J is TRBJ2-1; the D gene is possibly TRBD1 (7 bases). CDR3 length: 15 amino acids. Germline loops: CDR1 SGHAT, CDR2 FQNNGV. V gave up 3 bases and J gave up 3 bases, with 12 bases separating them.

This clonotype has more than one count but fewer than ten. The chain recombines TRBV18 with TRBJ2-6; no firm D call. V lost 6 bases and J lost 1, with 7 bases in between. This CDR3 is built from 14 residues. Germline CDR1 reads KGHSH; CDR2 reads LQKENI. The CDR3 DNA sequence: TGTGCCAGCTCCCCTAGATCTGGGGCCAACGTCCTGACTTTC. Translating gives CASSPRSGANVLTF.

This clonotype was counted only a few times. This chain uses TRBV6-5 with TRBJ1-2; 9 nucleotides line up with TRBD1. The junction had 13 bases not matched to a gene; V was cut back by 4 bases and J by 4 bases. Germline V CDR1 and CDR2: MNHEY, SVGAGI. The CDR3 has 17 residues. CDR3 nucleotide sequence: TGTGCCAGCAGTTTCTTCCCCGACAGGGGGGTAAGCTATGGCTACACCTTC. Amino acid sequence: CASSFFPDRGVSYGYTF.

Many counts were recorded for this clonotype. The germline gene is not matched at one end of the junction; a read error may be the cause. The V call is TRBV7-2, the J call TRBJ1-6; TRBD1 matches at 7 bases. The CDR3 runs 15 residues. CDR1 and CDR2 (germline): SGHTA, FQGNSA. Written as DNA, the CDR3 is TGTGCCAGCAGCATAGCCCGACAGGGACGCTCACCCCTCCACTTT. Its translation is CASSIARQGRSPLHF.

This chain links TRBV6-5 with TRBJ1-2; D not resolved. Trimming removed 8 bases from V and 5 bases from J, with 12 bases in between. The CDR3 is 12 residues long. Per germline, CDR1 MNHEY and CDR2 SVGAGI. The CDR3 here is CASGPLKYGYTF. The CDR3 coding sequence is TGTGCCAGCGGCCCCCTAAAATATGGCTACACCTTC.

This chain joins TRBV7-9 and TRBJ1-4; the match to TRBD1 covers 7 bases. The CDR3 consists of 16 residues. Germline CDR1 and CDR2: SEHNR and FQNEAQ (reference sequence). Germline trimming cut 5 bases from V and 4 bases from J; bases unmatched to any gene: 10. This CDR3 reads CASSELGTELNEKLFF. The CDR3 region has the DNA TGTGCCAGCAGCGAACTCGGGACAGAACTTAATGAAAAACTGTTTTTT.

The chain combines TRBV10-2 with TRBJ1-1; 7 nucleotides match TRBD1. The CDR3 contains 14 residues. The J segment lost 7 bases and the V segment lost 6 bases, leaving 11 bases of the junction unmatched. Germline V gene lookup returns CDR1 WSHSY and CDR2 SAAADI. The CDR3 DNA follows: TGCGCCAGCAGACCGACAGGGCTCTGGAGTGAAGCTTTCTTT. Residues: CASRPTGLWSEAFF.

The rearrangement links TRBV10-3 to TRBJ2-1, with unresolved D. There are 16 residues in the CDR3. In germline, CDR1 is ENHRY, CDR2 SYGVKD. Trimming took 3 bases from V and 0 from J, leaving 12 bases between them. CDR3 DNA sequence: TGTGCCATCAGTGAAATGATGGCTCCCTCCTACAATGAGCAGTTCTTC. Its translation is CAISEMMAPSYNEQFF.

This clonotype was recorded a few times. The rearrangement links TRBV12-3 or TRBV12-4 to TRBJ2-3, with 9 bases that match TRBD2. V gave up 6 bases and J gave up 5 bases; unmatched junction bases: 9. The CDR3 has 15 residues. The CDR3 DNA reads TGTGCCAGCAGCCCCAGCGGGGGGAGGATAGATACGCAGTATTTT. Amino acid sequence: CASSPSGGRIDTQYF.

In this sample, this clonotype turned up a few times. V usage is TRBV6-1 and J usage is TRBJ1-5; D is perhaps TRBD1 (6 bases). The length of the CDR3 is 14 residues. The germline V gene encodes CDR1 MNHNS and CDR2 SASEGT. Trimming shortened V by 2 bases and J by 7 bases, and 12 bases separated the two germline ends. CDR3 sequence: CASSENQGNQPQHF. CDR3 nucleotide sequence: TGTGCCAGCAGTGAAAACCAGGGGAACCAGCCCCAGCATTTT.

The sample holds many counts of this clonotype. The chain is built from TRBV6-1 and TRBJ2-1; 8 nucleotides align to TRBD1. V gave up 6 bases and J gave up 2 bases; unmatched junction bases: 6. This CDR3 is built from 15 residues. Per the germline V gene, CDR1 is MNHNS and CDR2 is SASEGT. CDR3 sequence reads: CASSPDRVPYNEQFF. The CDR3 nucleotides read TGTGCCAGCAGCCCGGACAGGGTACCCTACAATGAGCAGTTCTTC.

The sample holds one count of this clonotype. V gene TRBV19 combines with J gene TRBJ1-6; 9 bases align to TRBD1. The ends lost 3 bases at V and 9 bases at J; junction bases unmatched: 3. Looked up from germline, CDR1 is LNHDA and CDR2 is SQIVND (reference sequence). The length of the CDR3 is 14 residues. CDR3 protein: CASSMGTGSSPLHF. CDR3 coding DNA: TGTGCCAGTAGTATGGGGACAGGGAGTTCACCCCTCCACTTT.

V is TRBV5-1 and J is TRBJ1-2; weak D call: TRBD1 (5 bases). CDR1 is SGHRS, CDR2 YFSETQ, per germline. The CDR3 runs 16 residues. V gave up 3 bases and J gave up 3 bases, with 18 bases separating them. CDR3 coding DNA: TGCGCCAGCAGCTCCCCGATCGACAGCACTCACTATGGCTACACCTTC. This sequence encodes CASSSPIDSTHYGYTF.

This clonotype has ten or more counts. This chain connects TRBV27 to TRBJ1-1; 8 bases map to TRBD1. V lost 6 bases to trimming and J lost 4 bases; unmatched junction nucleotides: 7. Germline V gene sequence: CDR1 MNHEY, CDR2 SMNVEV (reference sequence). The CDR3 is 14 residues long. The CDR3 protein is CASSFGTGVTEAFF. CDR3 in DNA: TGTGCCAGCAGCTTCGGGACAGGTGTCACTGAAGCTTTCTTT.